The rows below give T cell receptor beta chains drawn from one sample of a study of blood T cells in healthy people across ages. TCRdb re-called the 5' RACE reads through MiXCR, storing one row per CDR3 protein. The table records about 810,000 distinct CDR3 sequences, 36% of them present only once. The sample taken for sequencing was blood. The source is a man younger than 35 in good health. The CDR3 runs from the conserved cysteine through the conserved F or W. Each record gives: clone size, V gene, D gene, J gene, CDR3 protein, CDR3 DNA. A D gene is named only where the DNA matches it firmly. For some rows the clone size is stated as once, few or many, or as a class when expanded; others skip it.

size: .; V: TRBV7-8; D: TRBD1; J: TRBJ2-1; CDR3: CASSLTGIGSYNEQFF; DNA: TGTGCCAGCAGTTTGACAGGGATAGGGTCCTACAATGAGCAGTTCTTC
size: few; V: TRBV4-3; D: .; J: TRBJ2-3; CDR3: CASSPMGTSTDTQYF; DNA: TGCGCCAGCAGCCCGATGGGGACTAGCACAGATACGCAGTATTTT
size: .; V: TRBV9; D: .; J: TRBJ1-1; CDR3: CASSADGEMNTEAFF; DNA: TGTGCCAGCAGCGCGGACGGAGAGATGAACACTGAAGCTTTCTTT
size: few; V: TRBV20-1; D: .; J: TRBJ2-3; CDR3: CSGNSDVPSADTQYF; DNA: TGCAGTGGTAACTCGGACGTTCCCAGCGCAGATACGCAGTATTTT
size: .; V: TRBV5-4; D: TRBD2; J: TRBJ2-3; CDR3: CASSFQAYSSGDTQYF; DNA: TGTGCCAGCAGCTTCCAGGCCTATTCTAGCGGGGATACGCAGTATTTT
size: .; V: TRBV18; D: TRBD2; J: TRBJ2-1; CDR3: CASSPNREGGSYNEQFF; DNA: TGTGCCAGCTCACCCAACCGGGAGGGTGGCTCCTACAATGAGCAGTTCTTC
size: .; V: TRBV5-4; D: TRBD1; J: TRBJ2-3; CDR3: CAGSPGQGAGGTDTQYF; DNA: TGTGCCGGCAGCCCAGGACAGGGCGCAGGTGGCACAGATACGCAGTATTTT
size: .; V: TRBV7-2; D: TRBD2; J: TRBJ2-3; CDR3: CASSFLAGGVDTQYF; DNA: TGTGCCAGCAGCTTTCTGGCGGGGGGTGTAGATACGCAGTATTTT
size: .; V: TRBV13; D: .; J: TRBJ2-7; CDR3: CASSERERYSYEQYF; DNA: TGTGCCAGCAGCGAACGGGAGAGGTACTCCTACGAGCAGTACTTC
size: few; V: TRBV6-5; D: .; J: TRBJ1-1; CDR3: CASTPELNTEAFF; DNA: TGTGCCAGCACCCCTGAACTGAACACTGAAGCTTTCTTT
size: few; V: TRBV12-3/TRBV12-4; D: .; J: TRBJ2-2; CDR3: CASNKGNTGELFF; DNA: TGTGCCAGCAACAAAGGGAATACCGGGGAGCTGTTTTTT
size: once; V: TRBV5-1; D: .; J: TRBJ2-7; CDR3: CASSAAGGTGEQYF; DNA: TGCGCCAGCAGCGCCGCCGGGGGAACTGGCGAGCAGTACTTC
size: few; V: TRBV5-1; D: .; J: TRBJ2-2; CDR3: CASSSGQSLNTGELFF; DNA: TGCGCCAGCAGCTCAGGACAGTCCCTGAACACCGGGGAGCTGTTTTTT